The entry below gives a single TCR beta chain sequence along with its context. Its specificity is not known. This entry belongs to a study of breast tumors, draining lymph nodes, adjacent tissues. Breast cancer patients provided tissue from their axillary draining lymph nodes. Study results and caveats: Findings are consistent with lymph node origin and intratumoral expansion of most tumor T cells.

TCRdb reprocessed the multiplex PCR reads with MiXCR, giving one entry per CDR3 protein. The table records 250,000 or so distinct CDR3 sequences, 30% to 35% of them present only once. Per the germline V gene, CDR1 is MGHDK and CDR2 is SYGVNS. The CDR3 runs 17 residues. V lost 4 bases, J lost 2 bases, and 12 bases stayed unmatched. The TCR originated in a female donor with breast cancer. Some clones in this sample may be carry-over from other donors' samples. The sequenced sample consisted of axillary lymph node tissue. The V and J genes are TRBV25-1 and TRBJ2-5; 8 bases line up with TRBD1. CDR3 loop: CASSARAPGGGQETQYF. The CDR3 DNA reads TGTGCCAGCAGTGCTAGAGCCCCAGGGGGCGGGCAAGAGACCCAGTACTTC.